At least ten counts were recorded for the clone carrying this T cell receptor (beta chain). This sample is drawn from a study of T-cell reconstitution after alpha-beta-depleted transplantation in children. The CDR3 is 13 residues long. V lost 5 bases and J 4 bases, leaving 12 bases between the germline ends. From germline, CDR1 is MNHEY and CDR2 SVGAGI. Preparation of the TCRbeta library was carried out with unique molecular identifiers. TCRdb re-analysed the PCR reads in MiXCR, keeping a single row per CDR3 protein. The top ten clones hold 3% to 3.5% of a sample with 190,000 or so distinct CDR3 sequences, roughly 7.5% of them seen once.

The specimen comprised PBMCs from the stem cell graft donor, sampled from the stem cell graft. The rearrangement uses TRBV6-5 and TRBJ2-7; possible D gene TRBD2, 5 bases. The receptor was derived from a human donor who donated a stem cell graft to a child with Wiskott-Aldrich syndrome. CDR3 DNA sequence: TGTGCCAGCAGTAGGCGTAGCGAGTACGAGCAGTACTTC. This translates into CASSRRSEYEQYF.